Reported below is one T cell receptor beta chain. Its antigen is currently unknown. At a deep level, the assay was run. Generated by immunoSEQ multiplex PCR, the TCRdb table keeps only in-frame clones and is missing some. The sample holds roughly 1 million clones, around 76% seen once. The CDR3 totals 16 residues. This record comes from a study of shared clonotypes between healthy human individuals. Background on the study: Researchers assigned three CD4 naive, three CD4 memory, two CD8 naive and one CD8 memory plate to each donor.

Whole-study findings and limits: Clonotypes that were shared across several donors made up 4.5% to 5% of naive CD4 clonotypes. The study found lower generation probabilities in non-shared clonotypes than in those shared by all four donors.

The gene calls are TRBV21-1 and TRBJ1-2. TRBV21-1 is flagged as a pseudogene. The sample consisted of memory CD4+ T cells sorted from blood. Sample subset: CD45RA-negative fraction. The TCR comes from a young man in good health. In nucleotides, the CDR3 is TGTGCCAGCAGCAAAGGGTCGGATCAGACCAACTATGGCTACACCTTC. Encoded protein: CASSKGSDQTNYGYTF.